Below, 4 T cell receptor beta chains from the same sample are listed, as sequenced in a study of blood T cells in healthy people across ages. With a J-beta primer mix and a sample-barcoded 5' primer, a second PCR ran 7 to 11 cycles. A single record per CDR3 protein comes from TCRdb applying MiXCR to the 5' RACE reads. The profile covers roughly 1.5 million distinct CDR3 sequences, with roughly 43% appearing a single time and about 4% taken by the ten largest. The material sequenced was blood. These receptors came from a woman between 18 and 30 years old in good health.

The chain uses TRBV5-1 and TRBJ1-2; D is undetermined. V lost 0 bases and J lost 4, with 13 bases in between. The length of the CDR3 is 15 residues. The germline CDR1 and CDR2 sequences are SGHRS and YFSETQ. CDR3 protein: CASSLGAQVGYGYTF. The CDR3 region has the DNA TGCGCCAGCAGCTTGGGCGCACAAGTCGGCTATGGCTACACCTTC.

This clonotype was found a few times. CDR3 bases: TGCGCCAGCAGCCAAGCCGAAGGGAGGAGATCTAACTATGGCTACACCTTC. It yields the protein CASSQAEGRRSNYGYTF. The chain uses TRBV4-3 and TRBJ1-2; D remains ambiguous. CDR3 size: 17 residues. Trimming shortened V by 1 base and J by 0 bases, and 15 bases separated the two germline ends. Germline V gives CDR1 LGHNA, CDR2 YSLEER.

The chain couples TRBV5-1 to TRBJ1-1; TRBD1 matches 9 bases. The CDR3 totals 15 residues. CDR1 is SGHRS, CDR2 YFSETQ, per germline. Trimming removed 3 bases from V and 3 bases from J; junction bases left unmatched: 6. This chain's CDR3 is CASSSRTGVDTEAFF. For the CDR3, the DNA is TGCGCCAGCAGCTCTAGGACAGGGGTGGACACTGAAGCTTTCTTT.

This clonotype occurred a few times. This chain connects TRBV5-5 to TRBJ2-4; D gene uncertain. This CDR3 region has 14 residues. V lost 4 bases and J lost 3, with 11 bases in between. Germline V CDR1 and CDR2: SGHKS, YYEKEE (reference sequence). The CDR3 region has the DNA TGTGCCAGCAGCACGTCGGGTATCAAAAACATTCAGTACTTC. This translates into CASSTSGIKNIQYF.